This entry lists 10 T cell receptor beta chains sequenced from one sample in a study of blood T cell repertoires in COVID-19 (dated by TCRdb to the early 2020s). The library was made by the immunoSEQ multiplex PCR assay. Here the immuneACCESS table is served through TCRdb, limited to in-frame sequences with V and J called. Missing clones are a known gap in these copies; in checked studies unresolved V genes cover under half, and the rest lacks a known reason. This sample comprises 350,000 to 400,000 clones, 90% of them detected only once. Jointly, the top ten make up approximately 7% of the sample. The material sequenced was peripheral blood. These receptors were taken from a man between 18 and 35 years old with active or convalescent COVID-19.

The V gene is TRBV27, the J gene TRBJ2-1, with D perhaps matching TRBD2 (6 bases). This CDR3 is 15 amino acids long. Germline lookup yields CDR1 MNHEY and CDR2 SMNVEV (reference sequence). The V gene lost 7 bases and the J gene lost 4 bases, with 17 bases spanning the gap. In DNA, the CDR3 is TGTGCCAGCAACGGACGAACTAGCAGATACAATGAGCAGTTCTTC. Its protein is CASNGRTSRYNEQFF.

The chain links TRBV28 to TRBJ1-1; weak D call: TRBD1 (6 bases). CDR1 is MDHEN and CDR2 is SYDVKM in the germline V gene. Trimming shortened V by 4 bases and J by 1 base, and 16 bases separated the two germline ends. This CDR3 has 16 residues. CDR3 nucleotides: TGTGCCAGCAGTTCCTCAGGGGCTCCAAGGAACACTGAAGCTTTCTTT. Its translation: CASSSSGAPRNTEAFF.

The CDR3 reads CASSRLAGVGETQYF. CDR3 in DNA: TGTGCCAGCAGTCGACTAGCGGGAGTGGGGGAGACCCAGTACTTC. The chain combines TRBV28 with TRBJ2-5; 12 positions agree with TRBD2. CDR3 length: 15 amino acids. Germline V gene data show CDR1 as MDHEN and CDR2 as SYDVKM. Losses at the gene ends were 5 bases for V and 5 bases for J; bases not matched to a gene: 6.

This rearrangement joins TRBV7-3 to TRBJ2-1; TRBD1 matches 7 bases. With V trimmed by 3 bases and J by 5 bases, 10 bases remained unmatched. Looked up from germline, CDR1 is SGHTA and CDR2 is FQGTGA. CDR3 length: 16 amino acids. This CDR3 reads CASSLDLDRQDNEQFF. In DNA, the CDR3 is TGTGCCAGCAGCTTGGACCTGGACAGGCAAGACAATGAGCAGTTCTTC.

This clone was counted only a few times. J is TRBJ2-1 and V is TRBV3-1 (or the pseudogene TRBV3-2), with TRBD2 matching over 7 bases. CDR1 and CDR2 (germline): LGHDT, YNNKEL (reference sequence). The CDR3 is made up of 14 amino acids. Losses at the gene ends were 4 bases for V and 5 bases for J; bases not matched to a gene: 5. This CDR3 reads CASSPRGDHNEQFF. The CDR3 coding sequence is TGTGCCAGCAGCCCCCGGGGGGACCACAATGAGCAGTTCTTC.

This chain links TRBV27 with TRBJ1-2; D may be TRBD1 (5 bases). V was pared by 5 bases and J by 5 bases, with 24 bases between. The CDR3 is 17 residues long. CDR1 MNHEY and CDR2 SMNVEV come from the germline V gene (reference sequence). The CDR3 is CASSPPRGADTAYGYTF. The CDR3 DNA reads TGTGCCAGCAGTCCCCCCCGCGGGGCCGATACAGCGTATGGCTACACCTTC.

The chain carries TRBV28 and TRBJ2-5; D is possibly TRBD2 (6 bases). Trimming shortened V by 3 bases and J by 4 bases, and 12 bases separated the two germline ends. Germline-derived CDR1 and CDR2 are MDHEN and SYDVKM. The length of the CDR3 is 14 residues. The CDR3 region has the DNA TGTGCCAGCAGTTTGGGGGGTTCGACAGAGACCCAGTACTTC. It is translated as CASSLGGSTETQYF.

The V gene is TRBV7-2, the J gene TRBJ2-5; 7 nucleotides align to TRBD1. The CDR3 has 15 residues. Germline CDR1 and CDR2: SGHTA and FQGNSA. V trimming: 4 bases; J trimming: 1 base; junction bases outside the gene matches: 6. The CDR3 reads CASSWARTGQETQYF. Written as DNA, the CDR3 is TGTGCCAGCAGCTGGGCCCGGACAGGCCAAGAGACCCAGTACTTC. The variable domain in full, completed from reference TRBV7-2 and TRBJ2-5, reads GAGVSQSPSNKVTEKGKDVELRCDPISGHTALYWYRQSLGQGLEFLIYFQGNSAPDKSGLPSDRFSAERTGGSVSTLTIQRTQQEDSAVYLCASSWARTGQETQYFGPGTRLLVL.

This rearrangement joins TRBV2 to TRBJ2-7, with 8 bases that match TRBD1. Germline CDR1 reads SNHLY; CDR2 reads FYNNEI. J lost 7 bases, V lost 7 bases, and 12 bases had no gene match. The CDR3 is 14 amino acids. CDR3 amino acids: CASIRYRGDTEQYF. For the CDR3, the DNA is TGTGCCAGCATTAGATACAGGGGGGATACGGAGCAGTACTTC.

The J gene is TRBJ2-1, the V gene TRBV27, with D tentatively TRBD2 (6 bases). The germline V gene encodes CDR1 MNHEY and CDR2 SMNVEV (reference sequence). The CDR3 spans 10 residues. V shed 9 bases and J shed 12 bases, with 12 bases lying between them. CDR3 protein: CASTGEGQFF. The CDR3, as DNA: TGTGCCAGTACGGGGGAAGGGCAGTTCTTC.